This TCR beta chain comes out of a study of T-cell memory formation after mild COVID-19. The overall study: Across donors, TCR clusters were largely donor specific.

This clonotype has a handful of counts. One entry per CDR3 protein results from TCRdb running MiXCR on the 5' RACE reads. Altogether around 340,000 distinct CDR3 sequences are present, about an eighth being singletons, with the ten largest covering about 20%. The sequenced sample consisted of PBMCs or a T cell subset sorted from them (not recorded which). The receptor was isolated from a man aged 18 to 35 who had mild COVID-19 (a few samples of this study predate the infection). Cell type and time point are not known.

The CDR3: CATSDGGTGGNGELFF. In DNA, the CDR3 is TGTGCCACCAGTGATGGAGGGACAGGGGGCAACGGGGAGCTGTTTTTT. The chain employs TRBV24-1 and TRBJ2-2, with TRBD1 matching 12 bases. Unmatched junction bases numbered 5, after V lost 3 bases and J lost 7 bases. The CDR3 contains 16 residues. Germline V gene data show CDR1 as KGHDR and CDR2 as SFDVKD.